This T cell receptor beta chain was recovered during a study of T cell changes during pregnancy in multiple sclerosis. Method: immunoSEQ multiplex PCR; TCRdb's copy keeps in-frame clones and lacks some. The sample carries roughly 74,000 clones, more than 85% recorded once. V shed 4 bases, J shed 0 bases, and the junction held 6 bases outside the gene matches. There are 15 residues in the CDR3. The germline V gene has CDR1 MGHDK and CDR2 SYGVNS. The rearrangement links TRBV25-1 to TRBJ2-7; 7 nucleotides match TRBD1. The TCR sequence derives from a female donor with multiple sclerosis, enrolled in a pregnancy study. The input for sequencing was peripheral blood, taken before pregnancy. The CDR3 nucleotides read TGTGCCAGCAGTGCCCGGGACAGCGCCTCCTACGAGCAGTACTTC. Translating it yields CASSARDSASYEQYF.